This TCR beta chain came from a study of Graves' ophthalmopathy and Graves' hyperthyroidism. General study results and limits: Cross-validated, the 13-signature model showed 87.88%/81.08% sensitivity/specificity, and 80%/75% in the test set.

The PBMC fraction was derived from more than 8 ml of fresh peripheral blood. The CDR3 contains 12 residues. Germline V gives CDR1 SQVTM, CDR2 ANQGSEA. Unmatched junction bases numbered 5, after V lost 6 bases and J lost 3 bases. RNA transcripts were the source from which TCR beta CDR3 regions were amplified. After a first-round RT-PCR with HTBI primers, a second-round multiplex PCR was run. TCRdb reprocessed the multiplex PCR reads with MiXCR, giving one entry per CDR3 protein. The sample shows roughly 300,000 distinct CDR3 sequences, about 17% of them seen only once. This clonotype was counted only a few times. Its specificity is unknown.

This TCR was sampled from an adult man with Graves' ophthalmopathy. Sequenced: peripheral blood. The chain carries TRBV29-1 and TRBJ2-7; TRBD1 matches at 7 bases. DNA for the CDR3: TGCAGCGTAGGGGGCAACGGCTACGAGCAGTACTTC. This encodes CSVGGNGYEQYF.